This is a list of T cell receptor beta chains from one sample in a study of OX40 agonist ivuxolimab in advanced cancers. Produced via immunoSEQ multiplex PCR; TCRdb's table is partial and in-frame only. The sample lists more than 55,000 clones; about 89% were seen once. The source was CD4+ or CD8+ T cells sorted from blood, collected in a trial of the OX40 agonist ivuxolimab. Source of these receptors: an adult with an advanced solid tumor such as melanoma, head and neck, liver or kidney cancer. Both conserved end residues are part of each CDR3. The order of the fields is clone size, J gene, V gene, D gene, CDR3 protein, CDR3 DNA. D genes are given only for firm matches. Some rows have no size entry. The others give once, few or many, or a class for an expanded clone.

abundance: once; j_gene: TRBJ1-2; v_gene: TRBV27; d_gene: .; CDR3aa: CASSFSANYGYTF; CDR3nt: TGTGCCAGCAGTTTCTCGGCGAACTATGGCTACACCTTC
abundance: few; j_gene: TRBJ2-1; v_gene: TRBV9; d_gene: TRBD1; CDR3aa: CASSVGRGLNNEQFF; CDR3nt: TGTGCCAGCAGCGTGGGCAGGGGGCTTAACAATGAGCAGTTCTTC
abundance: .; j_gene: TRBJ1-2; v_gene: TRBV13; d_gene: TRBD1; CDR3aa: CASSLGQGEHSYGYTF; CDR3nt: TGTGCCAGCAGCTTAGGACAGGGGGAACACTCCTATGGCTACACCTTC
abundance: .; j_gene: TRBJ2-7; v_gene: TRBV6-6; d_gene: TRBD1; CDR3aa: CASSYGGQGSYEQYF; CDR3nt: TGTGCCAGCAGTTACGGGGGACAGGGATCCTACGAGCAGTACTTC
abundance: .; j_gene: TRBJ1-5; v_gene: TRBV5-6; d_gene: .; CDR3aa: CASSLTGTSNQPQHF; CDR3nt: TGTGCCAGCAGCTTGACCGGGACGAGCAATCAGCCCCAGCATTTT
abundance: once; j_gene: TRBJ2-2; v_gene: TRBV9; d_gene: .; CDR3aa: CASSVALPGTPGWELFF; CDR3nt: TGTGCCAGCAGCGTAGCTCTACCCGGGACACCGGGGTGGGAGCTGTTTTTT
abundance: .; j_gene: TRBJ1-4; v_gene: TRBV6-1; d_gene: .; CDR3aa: CASSRTGQNNEKLFF; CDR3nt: TGTGCCAGCAGCAGGACGGGACAAAATAATGAAAAACTGTTTTTT
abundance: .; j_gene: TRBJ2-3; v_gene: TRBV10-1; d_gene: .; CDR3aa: CASSESTMRGADTQYF; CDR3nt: TGCGCCAGCAGTGAGTCGACAATGCGAGGTGCAGATACGCAGTATTTT
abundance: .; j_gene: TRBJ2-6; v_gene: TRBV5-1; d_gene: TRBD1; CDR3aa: CASSWTGGSGANVLTF; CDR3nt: TGCGCCAGCAGCTGGACAGGTGGCTCTGGGGCCAACGTCCTGACTTTC
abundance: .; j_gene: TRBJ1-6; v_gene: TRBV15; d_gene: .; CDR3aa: CATMRDYNSPLHF; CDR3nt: TGTGCCACCATGAGGGACTATAATTCACCCCTCCACTTT
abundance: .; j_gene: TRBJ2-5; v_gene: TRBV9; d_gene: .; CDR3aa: CASSVSSGAPETQYF; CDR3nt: TGTGCCAGCAGCGTAAGCTCGGGGGCTCCAGAGACCCAGTACTTC
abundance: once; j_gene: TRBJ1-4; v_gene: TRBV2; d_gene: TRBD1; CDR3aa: CASTGTGGSPNEKLFF; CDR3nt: TGTGCCAGCACCGGGACAGGGGGTTCTCCTAATGAAAAACTGTTTTTT
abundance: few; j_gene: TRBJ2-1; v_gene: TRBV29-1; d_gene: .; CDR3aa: CSVEPGDNEQFF; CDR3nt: TGCAGCGTTGAACCAGGGGACAATGAGCAGTTCTTC
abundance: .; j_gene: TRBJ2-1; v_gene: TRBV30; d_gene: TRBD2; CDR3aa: CAGDRRRGVYNEQFF; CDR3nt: TGTGCCGGAGATAGGAGGCGGGGGGTTTACAATGAGCAGTTCTTC
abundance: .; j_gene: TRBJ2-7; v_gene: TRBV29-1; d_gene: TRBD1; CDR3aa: CSVEGQRSYEQYF; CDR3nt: TGCAGCGTTGAGGGACAGAGGTCCTACGAGCAGTACTTC